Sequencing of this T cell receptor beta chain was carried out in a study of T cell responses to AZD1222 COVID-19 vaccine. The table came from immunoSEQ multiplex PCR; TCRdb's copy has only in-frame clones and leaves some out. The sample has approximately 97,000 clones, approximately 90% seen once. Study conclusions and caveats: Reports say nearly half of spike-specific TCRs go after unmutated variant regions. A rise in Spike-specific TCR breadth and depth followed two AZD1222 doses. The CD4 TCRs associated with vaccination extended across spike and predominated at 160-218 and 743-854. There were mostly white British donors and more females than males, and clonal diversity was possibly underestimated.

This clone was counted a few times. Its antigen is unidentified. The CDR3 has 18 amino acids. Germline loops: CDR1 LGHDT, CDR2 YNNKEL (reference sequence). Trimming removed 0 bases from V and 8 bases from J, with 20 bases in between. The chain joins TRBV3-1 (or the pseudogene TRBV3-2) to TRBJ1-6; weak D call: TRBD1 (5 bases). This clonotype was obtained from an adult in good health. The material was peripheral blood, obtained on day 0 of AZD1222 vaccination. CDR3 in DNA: TGTGCCAGCAGCCAAGATCGGTTCCCAGGGCGCAGTTATTCACCCCTCCACTTT. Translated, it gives CASSQDRFPGRSYSPLHF.